This T cell receptor beta chain was sequenced for a study of follicular helper T cells after annual influenza vaccination. Study summary: Sampling occurred days 0, 7 and 28 after each influenza vaccination.

Time point specified: 2014-2015 season, pre-vaccination. The protocol was immunoSEQ multiplex PCR, while the TCRdb copy is restricted to in-frame clones and leaves out a portion. Among about 11,000 clones listed, about 80% were seen once. V was trimmed by 6 bases and J by 3 bases, leaving 14 bases between them. This CDR3 has 14 residues. Germline CDR1 and CDR2: MDHEN and SYDVKM. Source: CXCR5- memory CD4+ T cells sorted from blood, taken on the day of influenza vaccination. The sequence was obtained from an adult who received the influenza vaccine. V is TRBV28 and J is TRBJ1-2, with D maybe TRBD1 (5 bases). DNA for the CDR3: TGTGCCAGCAGCCCCGGAGGGGCCTACTATGGCTACACCTTC. This encodes CASSPGGAYYGYTF.